The TCR beta chain described here comes from a study of OX40 agonist ivuxolimab in advanced cancers. Across the study: Ivuxolimab, an antibody that agonizes OX40 (CD134), was administered to the patients. Study results and caveats: Compared with others, partial responders at 0.1-3.0 mg/kg displayed clonal expansion among the lowest. Circulating CD4+ and CD8+ T cells showed clonal expansion by week 6 at 0.1 to 3.0 mg/kg.

This CDR3 is 13 amino acids long. Germline CDR1 SQVTM, CDR2 ANQGSEA. Trimming stripped 7 bases from V and 4 bases from J, with 13 bases between. Of note for this clone: The antigen is undetermined.

Here immunoSEQ multiplex PCR was the method, and the copy in TCRdb shows in-frame clones only, minus some. The repertoire holds over 80,000 clones, with roughly nine tenths as singletons. Sequenced here: CD4+ or CD8+ T cells sorted from blood, sampled in a trial of the OX40 agonist ivuxolimab. The V and J genes are TRBV29-1 and TRBJ1-4; possible D gene TRBD1, 5 bases. This receptor was obtained from an adult with an advanced solid tumor such as melanoma, head and neck, liver or kidney cancer. CDR3 DNA: TGCAGCGCGTTAGGGGACGATAATGAAAAACTGTTTTTT. Encoded protein: CSALGDDNEKLFF.